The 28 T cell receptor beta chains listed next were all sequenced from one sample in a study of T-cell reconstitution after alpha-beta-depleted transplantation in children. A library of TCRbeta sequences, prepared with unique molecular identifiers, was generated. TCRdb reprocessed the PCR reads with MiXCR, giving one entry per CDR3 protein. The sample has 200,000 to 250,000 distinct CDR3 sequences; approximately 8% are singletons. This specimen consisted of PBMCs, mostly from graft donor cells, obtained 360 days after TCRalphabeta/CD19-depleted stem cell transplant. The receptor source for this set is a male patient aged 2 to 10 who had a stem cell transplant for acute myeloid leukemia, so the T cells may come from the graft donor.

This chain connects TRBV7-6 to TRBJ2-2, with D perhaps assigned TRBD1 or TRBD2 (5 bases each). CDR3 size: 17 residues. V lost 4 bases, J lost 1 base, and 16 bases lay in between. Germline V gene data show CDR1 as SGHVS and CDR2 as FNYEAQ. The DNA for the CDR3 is TGTGCCAGCAGCTCCTCTTTGGGGGAGCAGAACACCGGGGAGCTGTTTTTT. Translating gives CASSSSLGEQNTGELFF.

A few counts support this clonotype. CDR3 sequence: CASSPRLAGGPNTGELFF. CDR3 DNA sequence: TGTGCCAGCAGTCCCAGACTAGCGGGGGGGCCAAACACCGGGGAGCTGTTTTTT. This rearrangement joins TRBV12-3 or TRBV12-4 to TRBJ2-2, with TRBD2 matching 14 bases. J gave up 2 bases and V 5 bases, and 7 bases lay outside the gene matches. The CDR3 has 18 residues.

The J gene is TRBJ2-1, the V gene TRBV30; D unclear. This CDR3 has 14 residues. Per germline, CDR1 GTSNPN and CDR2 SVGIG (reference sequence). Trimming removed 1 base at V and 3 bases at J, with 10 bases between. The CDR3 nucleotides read TGTGCCTGGAGTGATGACTTTATCTACAATGAGCAGTTCTTC. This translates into CAWSDDFIYNEQFF.

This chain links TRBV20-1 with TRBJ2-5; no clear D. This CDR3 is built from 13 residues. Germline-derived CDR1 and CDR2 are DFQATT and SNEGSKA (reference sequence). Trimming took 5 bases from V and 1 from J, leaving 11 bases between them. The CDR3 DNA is TGCAGTGCTGCTATTCCCCCCCAAGAGACCCAGTACTTC. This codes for CSAAIPPQETQYF.

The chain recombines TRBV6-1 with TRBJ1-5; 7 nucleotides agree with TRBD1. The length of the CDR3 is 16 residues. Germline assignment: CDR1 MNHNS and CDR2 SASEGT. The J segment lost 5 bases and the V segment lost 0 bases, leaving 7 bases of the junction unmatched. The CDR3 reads CASSEARTGWYQPQHF. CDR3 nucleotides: TGTGCCAGCAGTGAAGCCAGGACAGGTTGGTATCAGCCCCAGCATTTT.

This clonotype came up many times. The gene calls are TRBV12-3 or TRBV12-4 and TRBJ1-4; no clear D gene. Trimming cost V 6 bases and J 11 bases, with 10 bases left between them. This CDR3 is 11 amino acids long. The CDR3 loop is CASSLSGKLFF. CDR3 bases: TGTGCCAGCAGCCTTTCCGGGAAACTGTTTTTT.

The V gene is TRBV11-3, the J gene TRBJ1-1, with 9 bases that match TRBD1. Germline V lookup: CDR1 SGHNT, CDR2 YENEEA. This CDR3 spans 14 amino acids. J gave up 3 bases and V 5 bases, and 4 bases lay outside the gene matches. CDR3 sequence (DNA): TGTGCCAGCAGCGAGACAGGGGGGGACACTGAAGCTTTCTTT. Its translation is CASSETGGDTEAFF.

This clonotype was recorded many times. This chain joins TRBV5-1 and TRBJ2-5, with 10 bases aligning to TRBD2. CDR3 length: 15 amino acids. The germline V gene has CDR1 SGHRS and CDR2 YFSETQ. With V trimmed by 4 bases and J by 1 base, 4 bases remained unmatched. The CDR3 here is CASSLGLASQETQYF. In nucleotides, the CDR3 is TGCGCCAGCAGCCTGGGACTAGCGTCCCAAGAGACCCAGTACTTC.

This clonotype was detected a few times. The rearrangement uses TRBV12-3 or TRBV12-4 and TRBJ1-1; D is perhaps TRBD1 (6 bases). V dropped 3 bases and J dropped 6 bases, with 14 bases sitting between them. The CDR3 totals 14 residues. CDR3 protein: CASSLFQGSSEAFF. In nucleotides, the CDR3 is TGTGCCAGCAGTTTGTTCCAGGGGAGCTCTGAAGCTTTCTTT.

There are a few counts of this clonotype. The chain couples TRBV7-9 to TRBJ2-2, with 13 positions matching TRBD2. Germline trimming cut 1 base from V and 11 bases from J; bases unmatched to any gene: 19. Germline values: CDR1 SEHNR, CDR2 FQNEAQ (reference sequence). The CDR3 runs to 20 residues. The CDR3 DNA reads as TGTGCCAGCAGCTTAGAATGGACTAGCGGGAGTCTCGAACACCGGGGAGAGCTGTTTTTT. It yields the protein CASSLEWTSGSLEHRGELFF.

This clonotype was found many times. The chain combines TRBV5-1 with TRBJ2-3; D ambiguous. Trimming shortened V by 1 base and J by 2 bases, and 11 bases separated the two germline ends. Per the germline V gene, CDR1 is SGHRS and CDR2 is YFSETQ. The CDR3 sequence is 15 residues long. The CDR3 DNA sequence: TGCGCCAGCAGCTTGACTATCCCCGACACAGATACGCAGTATTTT. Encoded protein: CASSLTIPDTDTQYF.

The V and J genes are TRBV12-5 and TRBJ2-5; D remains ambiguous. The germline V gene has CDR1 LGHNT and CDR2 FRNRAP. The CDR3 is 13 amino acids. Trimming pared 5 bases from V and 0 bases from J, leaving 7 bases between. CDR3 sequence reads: CASGTSYQETQYF. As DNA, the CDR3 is TGTGCTAGTGGTACAAGTTACCAAGAGACCCAGTACTTC.

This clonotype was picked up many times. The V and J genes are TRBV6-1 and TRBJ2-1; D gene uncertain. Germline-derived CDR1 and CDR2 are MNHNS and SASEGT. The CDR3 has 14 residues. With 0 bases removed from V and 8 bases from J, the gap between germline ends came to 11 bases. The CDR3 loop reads CASSEAGPTDEQFF. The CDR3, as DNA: TGTGCCAGCAGTGAAGCAGGGCCAACAGATGAGCAGTTCTTC.

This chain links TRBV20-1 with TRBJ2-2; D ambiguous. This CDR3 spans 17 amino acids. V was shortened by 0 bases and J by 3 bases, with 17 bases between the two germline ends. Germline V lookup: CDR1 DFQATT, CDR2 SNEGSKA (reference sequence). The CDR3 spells CSARDVDGPADTGELFF. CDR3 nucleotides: TGCAGTGCTAGAGATGTCGACGGGCCGGCGGACACCGGGGAGCTGTTTTTT.

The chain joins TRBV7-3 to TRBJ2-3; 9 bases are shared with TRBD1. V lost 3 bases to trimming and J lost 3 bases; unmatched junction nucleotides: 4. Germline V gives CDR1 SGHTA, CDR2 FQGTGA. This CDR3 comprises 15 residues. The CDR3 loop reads CASSLTGGLTDTQYF. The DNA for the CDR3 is TGTGCCAGCAGCTTGACAGGGGGGTTGACAGATACGCAGTATTTT.

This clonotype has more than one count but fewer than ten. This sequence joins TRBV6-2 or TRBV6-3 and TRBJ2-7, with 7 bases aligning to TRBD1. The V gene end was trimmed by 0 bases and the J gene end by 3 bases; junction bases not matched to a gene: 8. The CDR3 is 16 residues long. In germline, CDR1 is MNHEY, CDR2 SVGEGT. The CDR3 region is CASSYSSRDRFYEQYF. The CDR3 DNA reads TGTGCCAGCAGTTACTCGTCCCGGGACAGATTCTACGAGCAGTACTTC.

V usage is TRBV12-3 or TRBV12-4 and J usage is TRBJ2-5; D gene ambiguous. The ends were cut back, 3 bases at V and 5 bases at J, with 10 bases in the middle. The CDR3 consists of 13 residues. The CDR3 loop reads CASSFKGLETQYF. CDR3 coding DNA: TGTGCCAGCAGTTTTAAAGGGCTGGAGACCCAGTACTTC.

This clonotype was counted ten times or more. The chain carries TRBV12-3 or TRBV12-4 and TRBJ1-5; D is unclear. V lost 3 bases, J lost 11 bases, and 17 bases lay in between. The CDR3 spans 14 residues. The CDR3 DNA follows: TGTGCCAGCAGTTTGAGGGCGGAAGAATCAGCCCAGCATTTT. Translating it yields CASSLRAEESAQHF.

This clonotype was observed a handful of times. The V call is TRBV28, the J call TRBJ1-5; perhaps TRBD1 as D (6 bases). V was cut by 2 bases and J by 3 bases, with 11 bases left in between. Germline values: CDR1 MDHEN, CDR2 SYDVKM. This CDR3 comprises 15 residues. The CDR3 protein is CASSLLDRFNQPQHF. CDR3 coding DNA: TGTGCCAGCAGTTTACTTGACAGGTTCAATCAGCCCCAGCATTTT.

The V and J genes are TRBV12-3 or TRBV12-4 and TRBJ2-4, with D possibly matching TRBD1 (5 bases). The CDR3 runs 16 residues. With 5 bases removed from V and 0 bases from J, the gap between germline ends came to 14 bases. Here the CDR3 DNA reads TGTGCCAGCAGTCCCCTCCAGGGTTCAGCCAAAAACATTCAGTACTTC. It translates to CASSPLQGSAKNIQYF.

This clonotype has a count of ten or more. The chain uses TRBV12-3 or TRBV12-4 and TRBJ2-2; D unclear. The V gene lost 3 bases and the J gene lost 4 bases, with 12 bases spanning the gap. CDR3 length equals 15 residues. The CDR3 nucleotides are TGTGCCAGCAGTTTTTGGGTTACAATCACCGGGGAGCTGTTTTTT. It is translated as CASSFWVTITGELFF.

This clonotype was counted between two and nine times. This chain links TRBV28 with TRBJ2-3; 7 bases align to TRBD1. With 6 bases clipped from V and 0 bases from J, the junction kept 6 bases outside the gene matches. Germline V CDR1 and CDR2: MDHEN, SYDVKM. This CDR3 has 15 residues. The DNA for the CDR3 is TGTGCCAGCAGCTTGGACAGGCTAAGCACAGATACGCAGTATTTT. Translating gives CASSLDRLSTDTQYF.

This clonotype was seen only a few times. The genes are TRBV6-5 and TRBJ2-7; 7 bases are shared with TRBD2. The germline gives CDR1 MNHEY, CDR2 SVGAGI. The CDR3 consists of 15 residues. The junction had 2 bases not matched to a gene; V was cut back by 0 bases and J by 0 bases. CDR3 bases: TGTGCCAGCAGTTACTCGGGGGACTACTCCTACGAGCAGTACGTC. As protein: CASSYSGDYSYEQYV.

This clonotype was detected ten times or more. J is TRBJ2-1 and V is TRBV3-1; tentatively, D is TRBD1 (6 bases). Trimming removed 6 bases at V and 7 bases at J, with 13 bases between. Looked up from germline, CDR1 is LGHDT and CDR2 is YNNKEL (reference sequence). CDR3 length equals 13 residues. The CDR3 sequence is CASRGQGWNEQFF. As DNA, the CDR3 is TGTGCCAGCAGGGGTCAGGGGTGGAATGAGCAGTTCTTC.

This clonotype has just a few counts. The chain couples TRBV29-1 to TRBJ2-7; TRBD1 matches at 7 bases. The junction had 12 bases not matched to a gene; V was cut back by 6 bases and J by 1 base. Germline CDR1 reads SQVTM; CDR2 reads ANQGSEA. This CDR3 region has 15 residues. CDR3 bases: TGCAGCGTGACTGAAGGACAGGTTGGGTCCTACGAGCAGTACTTC. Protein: CSVTEGQVGSYEQYF.

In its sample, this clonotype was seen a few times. The CDR3 DNA reads as TGTGCCAGCAGCCAAGAGAGGGGGACTAGCGGGAGGCACAATGAGCAGTTCTTC. Protein sequence: CASSQERGTSGRHNEQFF. The chain couples TRBV4-2 to TRBJ2-1, with TRBD2 matching 15 bases. V shed 0 bases, J shed 5 bases, and the junction held 5 bases outside the gene matches. CDR3 length: 18 amino acids. In germline, CDR1 is LGHNA, CDR2 YNFKEQ.

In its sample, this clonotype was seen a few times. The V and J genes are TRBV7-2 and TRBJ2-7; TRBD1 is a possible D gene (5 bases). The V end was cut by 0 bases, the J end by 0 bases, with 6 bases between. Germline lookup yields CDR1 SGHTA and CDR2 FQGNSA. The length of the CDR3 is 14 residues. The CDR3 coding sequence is TGTGCCAGCAGCTTAGCGACAGCCTCCTACGAGCAGTACGTC. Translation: CASSLATASYEQYV.

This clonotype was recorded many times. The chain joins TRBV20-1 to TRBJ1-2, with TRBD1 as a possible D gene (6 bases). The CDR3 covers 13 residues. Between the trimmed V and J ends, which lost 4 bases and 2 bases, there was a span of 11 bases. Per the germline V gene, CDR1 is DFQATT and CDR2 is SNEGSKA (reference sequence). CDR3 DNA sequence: TGCAGTGCTATCACCCAGGGGAACTATGGCTACACCTTC. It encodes CSAITQGNYGYTF.